This T cell receptor beta chain originates from a study of blood T cell repertoires in COVID-19. Background on the study: Spain, Italy and the United States supplied samples that represented acute and convalescent COVID-19.

Trimming took off 4 bases at V and 3 bases at J, with 13 bases between the two ends. The CDR3 length is 14 residues. Germline V gives CDR1 MDHEN, CDR2 SYDVKM. Sequencing was performed with immunoSEQ multiplex PCR; in TCRdb, only in-frame clones are kept and a portion is missing. The sample has under 250,000 clones, 65% to 90% seen once; the top ten hold 9.7%. The sample taken for sequencing was peripheral blood. The source of this sequence is a man in his fifties with active or convalescent COVID-19. V gene TRBV28 combines with J gene TRBJ2-7, with D possibly TRBD1 on 5 matching bases. The DNA of the CDR3 is TGTGCCAGCAGTTCCTATACCGACAGCTACGAGCAGTACTTC. Protein product: CASSSYTDSYEQYF. The full variable domain, with the rest looked up from reference TRBV28 and TRBJ2-7, is DVKVTQSSRYLVKRTGEKVFLECVQDMDHENMFWYRQDPGLGLRLIYFSYDVKMKEKGDIPEGYSVSREKKERFSLILESASTNQTSMYLCASSSYTDSYEQYFGPGTRLTVT.